The clone carrying this TCR beta chain was recorded many times. The antigen is undetermined. The sample belongs to a study of blood T cells in healthy people across ages. Study-level findings and limits: Diversity of TCR beta per million T cells declined in a roughly linear way with age. It was held that the diversity estimates obtained from one million T cells were underestimates.

The authors ran a second PCR of 7 to 11 cycles using a sample-barcoded 5' primer and a J-beta primer mix. A template-switch adaptor with 12 random nucleotides tagged each cDNA molecule. Using its own MiXCR run on the 5' RACE reads, TCRdb lists one record per CDR3 protein. The sample holds over 1.5 million distinct CDR3 sequences, about 50% seen once. The germline V gene has CDR1 MNHEY and CDR2 SVGEGT. Trimming pared 8 bases from V and 2 bases from J, leaving 12 bases between. This CDR3 is 13 amino acids long. The receptor was isolated from a woman aged 40-49 years in good health. The rearrangement links TRBV6-2 or TRBV6-3 to TRBJ2-5; possibly TRBD2 for D (6 bases). Sequencing was carried out using blood. CDR3 sequence reads: CASRMEGQETQYF. Written as DNA, the CDR3 is TGTGCCAGCCGTATGGAGGGGCAAGAGACCCAGTACTTC.